The clone carrying this T cell receptor beta chain was seen many times. The data derive from a study of CD8 T cells in ankylosing spondylitis. The TCR beta libraries were generated through quantitative 5'-RACE incorporating molecular barcodes. From the 5' RACE reads, TCRdb called clonotypes with MiXCR, one entry per CDR3 protein. The table includes tens of thousands of distinct CDR3 sequences, approximately 6% detected once. The CDR3 has 18 residues. V shed 6 bases, J shed 1 base, and the junction held 7 bases outside the gene matches. Sequencing was carried out using synovial fluid, either unsorted or a sorted T cell fraction (not recorded which). The receptor was derived from a male donor with ankylosing spondylitis. The chain links TRBV12-3 or TRBV12-4 to TRBJ2-1; 15 bases map to TRBD2. The CDR3 reads CASRGLAGGQGSYNEQFF. Here the CDR3 DNA reads TGTGCCAGCAGAGGACTAGCGGGAGGGCAAGGGTCCTACAATGAGCAGTTCTTC.